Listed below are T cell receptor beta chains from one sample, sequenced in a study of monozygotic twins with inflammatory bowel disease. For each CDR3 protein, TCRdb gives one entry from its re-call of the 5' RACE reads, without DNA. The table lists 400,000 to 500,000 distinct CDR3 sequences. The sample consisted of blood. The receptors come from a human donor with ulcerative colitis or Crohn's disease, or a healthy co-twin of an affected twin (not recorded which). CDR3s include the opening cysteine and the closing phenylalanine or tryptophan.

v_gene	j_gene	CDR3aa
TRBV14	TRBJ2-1	CASSQVTSGVNEQFF
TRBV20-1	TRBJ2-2	CSASLAGGPRAGELFF
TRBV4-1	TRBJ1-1	CASSRLTGSGAFF
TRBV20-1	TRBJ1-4	CSARDRWGATNEKLFF
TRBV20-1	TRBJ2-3	CSASLVGTDTQYF
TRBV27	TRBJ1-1	CASSLRFRDTEAFF
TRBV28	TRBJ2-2	CASSHPGFTGELFF
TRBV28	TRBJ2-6	CASSRHSGANVLTF
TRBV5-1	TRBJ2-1	CASSLGVSGGSYNEQFF
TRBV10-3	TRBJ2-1	CAISEFLGRAGSDTNEQFF
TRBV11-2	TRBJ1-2	CASSLELQYGYTF
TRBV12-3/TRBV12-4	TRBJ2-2	CASSGARGKGNTGELFF
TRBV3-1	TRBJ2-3	CASSQGASGSTQYF
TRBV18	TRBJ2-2	CASSPLGGGGFTGELFF
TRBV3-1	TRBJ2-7	CASSQRLTSGHNSYEQYF
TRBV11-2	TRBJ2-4	CASSLGGNIQYF
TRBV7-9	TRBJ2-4	CASSSDLGDIQYF
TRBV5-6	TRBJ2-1	CASRGAGVNEQFF
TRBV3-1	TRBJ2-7	CASSQEGGHPNEQYF
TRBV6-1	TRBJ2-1	CASNRGKGYNEQFF
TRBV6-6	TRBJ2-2	CAIGLAVTGELFF
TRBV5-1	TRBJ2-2	CASGVGDGELFF
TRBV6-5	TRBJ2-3	CASSYEASQYF